This passage covers 30 T cell receptor beta chains from one sample sequenced in a study of T cells after yellow fever vaccination. TCRdb analysed the 5' RACE reads with MiXCR anew, one entry per CDR3 protein. The table shows tens of thousands of distinct CDR3 sequences, with less than 4% occurring only once. Here the sequenced sample was PBMCs, either bulk or a sorted T-cell subset (CD4+, CD8+, memory, or dextramer-sorted; not recorded which), taken roughly 45 days after the first yellow fever vaccination. These receptors were collected from a man aged 18-30 years who received the YFV17D yellow fever vaccine.

Many counts were recorded for this clonotype. V is TRBV5-5 and J is TRBJ1-2; D is unresolved. The germline gives CDR1 SGHKS, CDR2 YYEKEE (reference sequence). The V gene lost 4 bases and the J gene lost 8 bases, with 18 bases spanning the gap. The CDR3 spans 14 residues. The CDR3 nucleotides read TGTGCCAGCAGCGTCGACGGATTTTCGGGGGGCTACACCTTC. Protein sequence: CASSVDGFSGGYTF. The full variable domain, rest sourced from reference TRBV5-5 and TRBJ1-2, is DAGVTQSPTHLIKTRGQQVTLRCSPISGHKSVSWYQQVLGQGPQFIFQYYEKEERGRGNFPDRFSARQFPNYSSELNVNALLLGDSALYLCASSVDGFSGGYTFGSGTRLTVV.

This clonotype occurred many times. The chain uses TRBV5-1 and TRBJ1-1; 9 bases line up with TRBD1. J gave up 6 bases and V 0 bases, and 9 bases lay outside the gene matches. Germline V lookup: CDR1 SGHRS, CDR2 YFSETQ. This CDR3 comprises 16 residues. CDR3 protein: CASSLADPGQGAEAFF. In DNA form, the CDR3 reads TGCGCCAGCAGCTTGGCGGACCCGGGACAGGGCGCTGAAGCTTTCTTT.

This clonotype was recorded at least ten times. The chain uses TRBV30 and TRBJ2-3; D call uncertain. CDR1 GTSNPN and CDR2 SVGIG come from the germline V gene (reference sequence). Trimming cost V 2 bases and J 2 bases, with 14 bases left between them. The CDR3 runs to 15 residues. The CDR3 nucleotides are TGTGCCTGGAGTCTGGGTTGGAGCCTCACAGATACGCAGTATTTT. Translating gives CAWSLGWSLTDTQYF.

This clonotype showed up many times. The rearrangement uses TRBV5-4 and TRBJ1-6; TRBD1 matches 9 bases. The length of the CDR3 is 16 residues. The germline V gene encodes CDR1 SGHNT and CDR2 YYREEE (reference sequence). The V segment lost 4 bases and the J segment 9 bases; nucleotides outside the gene matches: 11. CDR3 region: CASSRVADRGFSPLHF. The CDR3 coding sequence is TGTGCCAGCAGCCGGGTTGCGGACAGGGGCTTTTCACCCCTCCACTTT.

At least ten counts were recorded for this clonotype. The V and J genes are TRBV7-2 and TRBJ1-2, with 10 bases lining up with TRBD1. The V segment lost 5 bases and the J segment 8 bases; nucleotides outside the gene matches: 5. The CDR3 has 13 residues. Germline CDR1 reads SGHTA; CDR2 reads FQGNSA. The CDR3 DNA is TGTGCCAGCAGCCGCGGGACAGGGGTGGGCTACACCTTC. The encoded protein is CASSRGTGVGYTF.

There are many counts of this clonotype. The rearrangement links TRBV5-4 to TRBJ1-1; D is ambiguous. The germline CDR1 and CDR2 sequences are SGHNT and YYREEE (reference sequence). The CDR3 sequence is 14 residues long. Trimming cost V 0 bases and J 0 bases, with 6 bases left between them. CDR3 in amino acids: CASSLGPMNTEAFF. As DNA, the CDR3 is TGTGCCAGCAGCTTGGGCCCCATGAACACTGAAGCTTTCTTT. Together with reference TRBV5-4 and TRBJ1-1, the CDR3 gives the full variable domain: ETGVTQSPTHLIKTRGQQVTLRCSSQSGHNTVSWYQQALGQGPQFIFQYYREEENGRGNFPPRFSGLQFPNYSSELNVNALELDDSALYLCASSLGPMNTEAFFGQGTRLTVV.

In its sample, this clonotype was seen many times. Its ends do not fully match the called genes, so a read error is possible. The chain employs TRBV5-1 and TRBJ2-2, with 7 bases fitting TRBD2. In germline, CDR1 is SGHRS, CDR2 YFSETQ. The CDR3 sequence is 19 residues long. The CDR3 sequence: CASSLVGPRSGENIGELFF. CDR3 nucleotides: TGCGCCAGCAGCTTGGTGGGTCCACGGAGCGGGGAAAACATCGGGGAGCTGTTTTTT.

In this sample, this clonotype turned up many times. The CDR3 is CASSYLTANYGYTF. DNA of the CDR3: TGTGCCAGCAGTTACTTGACAGCTAACTATGGCTACACCTTC. The chain combines TRBV6-5 with TRBJ1-2, with D perhaps matching TRBD1 (5 bases). The V and J ends lost 1 base and 0 bases respectively, with 6 bases between them. Looked up from germline, CDR1 is MNHEY and CDR2 is SVGAGI. This CDR3 is 14 amino acids long.

This clonotype was counted ten times or more. The rearrangement links TRBV7-2 to TRBJ2-1; 9 nucleotides align to TRBD2. Germline trimming cut 2 bases from V and 5 bases from J; bases unmatched to any gene: 4. This CDR3 has 15 residues. Germline V lookup: CDR1 SGHTA, CDR2 FQGNSA. The CDR3 protein is CASSLMAGGNNEQFF. CDR3 nucleotides: TGTGCCAGCAGCTTAATGGCGGGGGGGAACAATGAGCAGTTCTTC.

This clonotype appeared many times. The chain employs TRBV29-1 and TRBJ1-2; D gene ambiguous. Germline CDR1 SQVTM, CDR2 ANQGSEA. Trimming left V 7 bases short and J 1 base short, with 10 bases between. The CDR3 sequence is 12 residues long. Written as DNA, the CDR3 is TGCAGCGCCCTAACTCATAACTATGGCTACACCTTC. Residues: CSALTHNYGYTF.

This clonotype was counted ten times or more. V is TRBV5-1 and J is TRBJ1-1; D is undetermined. Trimming took off 0 bases at V and 1 base at J, with 7 bases between the two ends. The length of the CDR3 is 14 residues. CDR1 is SGHRS, CDR2 YFSETQ, per germline. In DNA, the CDR3 is TGCGCCAGCAGCTTGGAAGGAAAGAACACTGAAGCTTTCTTT. It yields the protein CASSLEGKNTEAFF.

There are many counts of this clonotype. The rearrangement links TRBV6-5 to TRBJ2-5; 8 bases line up with TRBD1. This CDR3 is built from 17 residues. V shed 2 bases and J 2 bases; nucleotides not matched to a gene: 10. Germline CDR1 MNHEY, CDR2 SVGAGI. Here the CDR3 DNA reads TGTGCCAGCAGTTACCAACCGACAGGGGCCTTTCAAGAGACCCAGTACTTC. Its translation: CASSYQPTGAFQETQYF.

This clonotype came up many times. The genes are TRBV5-4 and TRBJ2-7; 9 bases are shared with TRBD2. Trimming cost V 1 base and J 4 bases; bases outside gene matches: 6. Germline CDR1 and CDR2: SGHNT and YYREEE (reference sequence). The CDR3 is 15 amino acids. The CDR3 nucleotides are TGTGCCAGCAGCTTGCACCCGACTAGCGGATACGAGCAGTACGTC. Protein sequence: CASSLHPTSGYEQYV.

This clonotype was picked up many times. The rearrangement joins TRBV5-1 to TRBJ1-6, with 7 bases identical to TRBD1. The CDR3 sequence is 15 residues long. V lost 1 base and J lost 6; bases outside the gene matches: 4. Germline CDR1 SGHRS, CDR2 YFSETQ. DNA of the CDR3: TGCGCCAGCAGCTTGTGGGGACAGTTTAATTCACCCCTCCACTTT. It is translated as CASSLWGQFNSPLHF.

This clonotype has at least ten counts. V gene TRBV20-1 combines with J gene TRBJ2-3, with a weak D call TRBD2 (7 bases). Germline CDR1 reads DFQATT; CDR2 reads SNEGSKA (reference sequence). V was shortened by 1 base and J by 2 bases, with 10 bases between the two germline ends. This CDR3 has 14 amino acids. CDR3 protein: CSARVGGATDTQYF. The CDR3 bases are TGCAGTGCTAGAGTGGGGGGGGCCACAGATACGCAGTATTTT.

This clonotype was detected many times. CDR3 amino acids: CASRAYNEQFF. The DNA for the CDR3 is TGTGCCAGCAGGGCGTACAATGAGCAGTTCTTC. V and J are TRBV2 and TRBJ2-1; D not resolved. The CDR3 totals 11 residues. Deletions cut 6 bases from V and 4 bases from J, with 4 bases between. CDR1 is SNHLY, CDR2 FYNNEI, per germline.

This clonotype was observed at least ten times. V gene TRBV7-2 combines with J gene TRBJ2-7, with D possibly matching TRBD2 (5 bases). V lost 5 bases to trimming and J lost 3 bases, with 14 bases between them. The CDR3 runs 14 residues. Germline V gives CDR1 SGHTA, CDR2 FQGNSA. The CDR3 is CASSTPGKSYEQYF. The CDR3, as DNA: TGTGCCAGCAGCACTCCGGGGAAAAGCTACGAGCAGTACTTC.

This clonotype was seen at least ten times. The gene calls are TRBV5-4 and TRBJ2-5; 12 bases align to TRBD2. Germline V CDR1 and CDR2: SGHNT, YYREEE (reference sequence). CDR3 length: 16 amino acids. Trimming cost V 3 bases and J 3 bases; bases outside gene matches: 6. CDR3: CASSSGLAGRKETQYF. CDR3 nucleotides: TGTGCCAGCAGCTCTGGACTAGCGGGGAGAAAAGAGACCCAGTACTTC.

This clonotype has a count of ten or more. CDR3 sequence reads: CSASGTSGVQETQYF. Here the CDR3 DNA reads TGCAGTGCTAGCGGGACTAGCGGGGTCCAAGAGACCCAGTACTTC. J is TRBJ2-5 and V is TRBV20-1; 13 bases match TRBD2. This CDR3 is built from 15 residues. Germline V CDR1 and CDR2: DFQATT, SNEGSKA (reference sequence). Unmatched junction bases numbered 2, after V lost 3 bases and J lost 1 base.

There are many counts of this clonotype. The rearrangement uses TRBV6-5 and TRBJ2-7, with a tentative D call TRBD1 (6 bases). The CDR3 sequence is 13 residues long. V lost 6 bases to trimming and J lost 3 bases, with 12 bases between them. CDR1 is MNHEY and CDR2 is SVGAGI in the germline V gene. CDR3: CASRQGQYYEQYF. The CDR3 coding sequence is TGTGCCAGCAGACAGGGCCAATACTACGAGCAGTACTTC.

The table lists this clonotype with many counts. This sequence joins TRBV18 and TRBJ1-6, with D unresolved. The V and J ends lost 2 bases and 7 bases respectively, with 6 bases between them. This CDR3 comprises 13 residues. CDR1 is KGHSH, CDR2 LQKENI, per germline. This chain's CDR3 is CASSPTVNSPLHF. Written as DNA, the CDR3 is TGTGCCAGCTCACCAACAGTCAATTCACCCCTCCACTTT.

In its sample, this clonotype was seen many times. The V call is TRBV11-1, the J call TRBJ2-5; possible D gene TRBD2, 5 bases. The CDR3 has 14 residues. From germline, CDR1 is SGHAT and CDR2 FQDESV (reference sequence). The V and J ends lost 2 bases and 4 bases respectively, with 11 bases between them. The CDR3 is CASSLTLAAETQYF. The CDR3 DNA is TGTGCCAGCAGCTTAACTCTAGCTGCAGAGACCCAGTACTTC.

The table lists this clonotype with many counts. The chain joins TRBV5-1 to TRBJ2-5, with 11 bases that match TRBD1. Per germline, CDR1 SGHRS and CDR2 YFSETQ. The CDR3 totals 15 residues. Germline trimming cut 0 bases from V and 5 bases from J; bases unmatched to any gene: 3. CDR3 loop: CASSLAGQGAETQYF. In DNA form, the CDR3 reads TGCGCCAGCAGCTTGGCCGGACAGGGGGCTGAGACCCAGTACTTC.

The gene calls are TRBV11-2 and TRBJ1-5; possibly TRBD1 for D (5 bases). From germline, CDR1 is SGHAT and CDR2 FQNNGV. Deletions cut 5 bases from V and 1 base from J, with 21 bases between. The CDR3 is 18 residues long. CDR3 region: CASSPSWSGGGSNQPQHF. DNA for the CDR3: TGTGCCAGCAGCCCCTCGTGGTCCGGGGGAGGAAGCAATCAGCCCCAGCATTTT.

In its sample, this clonotype ranks as medium-sized. This chain uses TRBV5-1 with TRBJ2-7, with D unresolved. The CDR3 is 15 residues long. Trimming pared 3 bases from V and 5 bases from J, leaving 18 bases between. CDR1 is SGHRS and CDR2 is YFSETQ in the germline V gene. The DNA of the CDR3 is TGCGCCAGCAGCTATGTATCCGGGCCTGGGAACGAGCAGTACGTC. Protein sequence: CASSYVSGPGNEQYV.

The table lists this clonotype with many counts. This chain joins TRBV5-5 and TRBJ2-2; possible D gene TRBD2, 5 bases. The CDR3 runs to 17 residues. V was shortened by 4 bases and J by 0 bases, with 16 bases between the two germline ends. From germline, CDR1 is SGHKS and CDR2 YYEKEE (reference sequence). CDR3 loop: CASSRGLETTNTGELFF. DNA for the CDR3: TGTGCCAGCAGCCGCGGACTGGAGACGACGAACACCGGGGAGCTGTTTTTT.

This clonotype was observed at least ten times. The V gene is TRBV6-5, the J gene TRBJ1-3, with TRBD1 matching over 7 bases. The germline gives CDR1 MNHEY, CDR2 SVGAGI. The CDR3 is 16 residues long. Unmatched junction bases numbered 6, after V lost 4 bases and J lost 0 bases. CDR3 nucleotides: TGTGCCAGCAGTTTTTCGACAGGGACCTCTGGAAACACCATATATTTT. It encodes CASSFSTGTSGNTIYF.

This clonotype was detected many times. CDR3 protein: CASSLVSDTQYF. The CDR3, as DNA: TGTGCCAGCAGCTTAGTTTCAGATACGCAGTATTTT. The chain carries TRBV11-2 and TRBJ2-3; no clear D. The CDR3 totals 12 residues. V lost 1 base and J lost 4, with 3 bases in between. Germline CDR1 SGHAT, CDR2 FQNNGV.

This clonotype has only a few counts. The chain joins TRBV9 to TRBJ2-1; D remains unclear. Germline lookup yields CDR1 SGDLS and CDR2 YYNGEE. CDR3 size: 15 residues. The V and J ends lost 4 bases and 2 bases respectively, with 13 bases between them. CDR3: CASSIDGLPYNEQFF. In DNA, the CDR3 is TGTGCCAGCAGCATAGACGGCCTTCCCTACAATGAGCAGTTCTTC.

The table lists this clonotype with many counts. V is TRBV5-5 and J is TRBJ2-3; D unresolved. CDR1 and CDR2 (germline): SGHKS, YYEKEE (reference sequence). V lost 0 bases to trimming and J lost 3 bases, with 5 bases between them. The CDR3 consists of 13 residues. Written as DNA, the CDR3 is TGTGCCAGCAGCTTGGCGCCAACAGATACGCAGTATTTT. Translated, it gives CASSLAPTDTQYF.